The 6 T cell receptor beta chains given below trace back to one sample, sequenced in a study of blood T cells in healthy people across ages. Sample-barcoded 5' priming and a J-beta primer mix drove a second PCR of roughly 6 to 12 cycles. A single record per CDR3 protein comes from TCRdb applying MiXCR to the 5' RACE reads. The sample includes 650,000 to 800,000 distinct CDR3 sequences, approximately 48% of them seen just once. Sample: blood. The receptors shown here come from a man aged 60 to 75 in good health.

This clonotype was picked up a small number of times. V usage is TRBV27 and J usage is TRBJ2-2; TRBD2 agrees at 12 bases. The CDR3 consists of 15 residues. Per the germline V gene, CDR1 is MNHEY and CDR2 is SMNVEV (reference sequence). V was pared by 5 bases and J by 5 bases, with 3 bases of the junction left unmatched. The DNA for the CDR3 is TGTGCCAGCAGTCAAGGGACTAGCGGGACCGGGGAGCTGTTTTTT. Its translation: CASSQGTSGTGELFF.

This rearrangement joins TRBV29-1 to TRBJ2-5; D possibly corresponds to TRBD2 (7 bases). This CDR3 contains 14 residues. Germline-derived CDR1 and CDR2 are SQVTM and ANQGSEA. The CDR3 reads CNVWEGGGKETQYF. The CDR3 DNA follows: TGCAACGTGTGGGAGGGGGGGGGCAAGGAGACCCAGTACTTC. Filled out from reference TRBV29-1 and TRBJ2-5, the complete variable domain reads SAVISQKPSRDICQRGTSLTIQCQVDSQVTMMFWYRQQPGQSLTLIATANQGSEATYESGFVIDKFPISRPNLTFSTLTVSNMSPEDSSIYLCNVWEGGGKETQYFGPGTRLLVL.

The chain combines TRBV6-1 with TRBJ2-3; 7 bases line up with TRBD1. CDR1 is MNHNS and CDR2 is SASEGT in the germline V gene. Germline trimming cut 8 bases from V and 6 bases from J; bases unmatched to any gene: 8. The CDR3 is 13 amino acids. The CDR3 DNA reads TGTGCCAGCGGCATCCGACAGGGCGATACGCAGTATTTT. Translating it yields CASGIRQGDTQYF.

This clonotype was recorded a few times. V is TRBV6-5 and J is TRBJ1-6; 12 positions agree with TRBD1. Trimming cost V 6 bases and J 10 bases; bases outside gene matches: 7. CDR3 length equals 15 residues. Germline CDR1 and CDR2: MNHEY and SVGAGI. CDR3 nucleotides: TGTGCCAGCAGCCGCCGGGACAGGGGGCAATCACCCCTCCACTTT. Its translation is CASSRRDRGQSPLHF.

The chain links TRBV7-2 to TRBJ2-5; possible D gene TRBD1, 5 bases. The J call may be faulty, since TRBJ2-7 better matches the DNA end. CDR3 length equals 16 residues. Germline V gives CDR1 SGHTA, CDR2 FQGNSA. The CDR3 DNA reads TGTGCCAGCAGCCCACCTACCGTCAGGGTAGGTTGCGAGCAGTACTTC. This sequence encodes CASSPPTVRVGCEQYF.

V gene TRBV6-6 combines with J gene TRBJ2-5, with TRBD2 matching 13 bases. Looked up from germline, CDR1 is MNHNY and CDR2 is SVGAGI (reference sequence). The CDR3 covers 15 residues. Germline trimming cut 7 bases from V and 1 base from J; bases unmatched to any gene: 3. CDR3 amino acids: CASTRTSGGQETQYF. The CDR3 DNA reads TGTGCCAGCACCCGGACTAGCGGGGGCCAAGAGACCCAGTACTTC.